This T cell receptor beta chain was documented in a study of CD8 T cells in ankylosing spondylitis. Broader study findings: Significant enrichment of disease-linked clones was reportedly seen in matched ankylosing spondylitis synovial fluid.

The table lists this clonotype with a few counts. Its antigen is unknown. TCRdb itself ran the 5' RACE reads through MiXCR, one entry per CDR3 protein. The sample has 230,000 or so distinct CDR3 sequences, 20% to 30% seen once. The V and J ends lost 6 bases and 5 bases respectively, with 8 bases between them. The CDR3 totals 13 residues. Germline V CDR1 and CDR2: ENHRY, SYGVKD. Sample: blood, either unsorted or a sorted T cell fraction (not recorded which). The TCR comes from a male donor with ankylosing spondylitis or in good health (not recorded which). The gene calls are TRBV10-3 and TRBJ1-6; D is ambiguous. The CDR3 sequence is CAIRPRDNSPLHF. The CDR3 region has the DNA TGTGCCATCAGGCCGAGGGATAATTCACCCCTCCACTTT.